The clone carrying this T cell receptor (beta chain) was observed a single time. The treatment: roughly 18 received Ad26.COV2.S at low or high dose, single or two shots; 5 received placebo; per-sample allocation not given. Samples came from day 63 after the first vaccine or placebo injection. This sample was included in a study of Ad26.COV2.S vaccination and SARS-CoV-2 variants. Data came from immunoSEQ multiplex PCR; TCRdb stores just in-frame clones and leaves some out. The sample lists about 460,000 clones, roughly nine tenths occurring once. This CDR3 is 13 amino acids long. Germline CDR1 reads SGHTA; CDR2 reads FQGNSA. The V end lost 6 bases, the J end lost 4 bases, and 12 bases lay between the germline ends.

This sequence was found in a person aged 18-65 years who received the Ad26.COV2.S COVID-19 vaccine or a placebo. The chain has TRBV7-2 and TRBJ1-2, with a weak D call TRBD1 (5 bases). Material: peripheral blood, obtained in a trial of Ad26.COV2.S vaccine versus placebo. CDR3 bases: TGTGCCAGCAGGGAAACCGGGGGCTATGGCTACACCTTC. As protein: CASRETGGYGYTF.